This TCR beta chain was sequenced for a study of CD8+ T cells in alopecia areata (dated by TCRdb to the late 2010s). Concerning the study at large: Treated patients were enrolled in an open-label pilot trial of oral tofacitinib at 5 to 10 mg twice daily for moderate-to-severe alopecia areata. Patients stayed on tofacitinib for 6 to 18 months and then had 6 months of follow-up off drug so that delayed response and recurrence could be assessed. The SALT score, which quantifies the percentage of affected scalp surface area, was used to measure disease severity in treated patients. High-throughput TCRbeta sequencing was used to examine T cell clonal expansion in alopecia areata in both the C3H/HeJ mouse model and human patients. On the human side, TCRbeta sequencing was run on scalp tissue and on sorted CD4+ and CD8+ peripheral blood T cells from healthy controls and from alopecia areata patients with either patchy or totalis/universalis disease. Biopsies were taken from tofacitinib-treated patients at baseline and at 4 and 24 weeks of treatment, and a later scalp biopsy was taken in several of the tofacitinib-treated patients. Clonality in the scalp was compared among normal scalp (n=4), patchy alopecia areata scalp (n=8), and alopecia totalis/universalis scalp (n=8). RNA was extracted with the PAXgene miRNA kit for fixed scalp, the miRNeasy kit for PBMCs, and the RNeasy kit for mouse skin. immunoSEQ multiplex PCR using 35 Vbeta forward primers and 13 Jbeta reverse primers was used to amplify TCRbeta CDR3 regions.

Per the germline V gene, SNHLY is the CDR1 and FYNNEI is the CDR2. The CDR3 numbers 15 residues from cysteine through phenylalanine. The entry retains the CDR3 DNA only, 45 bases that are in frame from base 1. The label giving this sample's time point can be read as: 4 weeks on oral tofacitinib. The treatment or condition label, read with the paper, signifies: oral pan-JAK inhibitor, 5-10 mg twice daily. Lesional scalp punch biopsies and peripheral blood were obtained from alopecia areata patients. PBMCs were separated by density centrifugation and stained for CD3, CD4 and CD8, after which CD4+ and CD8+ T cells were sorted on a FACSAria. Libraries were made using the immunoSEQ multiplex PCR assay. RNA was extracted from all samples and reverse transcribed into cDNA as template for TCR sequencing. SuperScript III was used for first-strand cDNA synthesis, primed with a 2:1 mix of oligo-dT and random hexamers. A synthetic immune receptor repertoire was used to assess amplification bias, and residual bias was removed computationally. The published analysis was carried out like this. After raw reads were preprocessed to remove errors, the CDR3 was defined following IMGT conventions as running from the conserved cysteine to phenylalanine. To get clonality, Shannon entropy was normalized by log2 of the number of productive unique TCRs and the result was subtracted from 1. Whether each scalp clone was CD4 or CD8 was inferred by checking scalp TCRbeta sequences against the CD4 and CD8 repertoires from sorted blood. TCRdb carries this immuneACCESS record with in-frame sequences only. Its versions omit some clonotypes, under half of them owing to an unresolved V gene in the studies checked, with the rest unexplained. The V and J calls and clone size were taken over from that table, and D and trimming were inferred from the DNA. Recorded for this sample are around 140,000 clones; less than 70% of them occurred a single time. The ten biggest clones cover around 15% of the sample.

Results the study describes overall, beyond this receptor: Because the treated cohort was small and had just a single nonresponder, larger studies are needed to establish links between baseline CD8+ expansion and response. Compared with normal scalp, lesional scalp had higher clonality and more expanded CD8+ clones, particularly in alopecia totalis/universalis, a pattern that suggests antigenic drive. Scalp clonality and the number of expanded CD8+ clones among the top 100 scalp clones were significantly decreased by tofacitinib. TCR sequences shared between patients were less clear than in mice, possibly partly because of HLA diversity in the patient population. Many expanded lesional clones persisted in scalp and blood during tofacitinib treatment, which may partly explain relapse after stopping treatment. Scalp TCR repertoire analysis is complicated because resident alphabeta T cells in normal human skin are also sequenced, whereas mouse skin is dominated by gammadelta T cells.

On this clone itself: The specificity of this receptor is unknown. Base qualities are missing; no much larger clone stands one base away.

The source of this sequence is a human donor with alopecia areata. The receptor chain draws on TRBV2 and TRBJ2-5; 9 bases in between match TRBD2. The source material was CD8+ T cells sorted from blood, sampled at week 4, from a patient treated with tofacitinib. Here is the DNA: TGTGCGGTACTGGGGCGGGGGGGCCTGTCGGAGACCCAGTACTTC. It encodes CAVLGRGGLSETQYF.